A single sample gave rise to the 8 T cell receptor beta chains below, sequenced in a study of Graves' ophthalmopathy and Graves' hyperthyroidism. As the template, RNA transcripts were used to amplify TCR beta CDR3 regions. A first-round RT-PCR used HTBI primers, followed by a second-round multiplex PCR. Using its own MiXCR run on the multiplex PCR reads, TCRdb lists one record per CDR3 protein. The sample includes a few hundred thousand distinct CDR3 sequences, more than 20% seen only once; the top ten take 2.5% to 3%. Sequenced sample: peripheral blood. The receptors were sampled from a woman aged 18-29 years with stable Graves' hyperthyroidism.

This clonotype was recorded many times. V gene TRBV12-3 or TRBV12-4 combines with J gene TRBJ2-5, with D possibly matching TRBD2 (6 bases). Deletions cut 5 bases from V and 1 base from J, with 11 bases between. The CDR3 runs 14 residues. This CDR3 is CASSGDWSQETQYF. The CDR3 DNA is TGTGCCAGCAGTGGGGACTGGTCCCAAGAGACCCAGTACTTC.

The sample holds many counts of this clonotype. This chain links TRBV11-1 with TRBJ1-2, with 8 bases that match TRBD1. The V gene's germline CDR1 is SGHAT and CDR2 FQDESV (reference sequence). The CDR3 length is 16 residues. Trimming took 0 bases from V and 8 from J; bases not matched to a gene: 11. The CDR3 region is CASSLAGTGQAGGYTF. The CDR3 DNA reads TGTGCCAGCAGCTTAGCCGGGACAGGCCAAGCGGGAGGCTACACCTTC.

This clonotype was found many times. DNA for the CDR3: TGTGCCAGCAGTTACTCTAATCCCACTGAAGCTTTCTTT. This translates into CASSYSNPTEAFF. The rearrangement uses TRBV6-5 and TRBJ1-1; D gene uncertain. V shed 0 bases and J shed 4 bases, with 6 bases lying between them. The CDR3 covers 13 residues. The germline V gene encodes CDR1 MNHEY and CDR2 SVGAGI.

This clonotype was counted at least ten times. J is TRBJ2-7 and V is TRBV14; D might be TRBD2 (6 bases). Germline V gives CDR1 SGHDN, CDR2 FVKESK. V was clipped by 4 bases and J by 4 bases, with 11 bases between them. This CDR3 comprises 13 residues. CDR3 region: CASSPGARYEQYF. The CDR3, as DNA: TGTGCCAGCAGCCCGGGAGCCAGATACGAGCAGTACTTC.

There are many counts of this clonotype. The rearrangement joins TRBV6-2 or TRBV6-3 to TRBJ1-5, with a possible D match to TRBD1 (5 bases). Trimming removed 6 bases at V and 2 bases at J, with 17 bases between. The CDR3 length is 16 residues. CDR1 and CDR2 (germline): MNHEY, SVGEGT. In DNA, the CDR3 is TGTGCCAGCAGCTCCGTGCGGGGGGGTGGCAATCAGCCCCAGCATTTT. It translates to CASSSVRGGGNQPQHF.

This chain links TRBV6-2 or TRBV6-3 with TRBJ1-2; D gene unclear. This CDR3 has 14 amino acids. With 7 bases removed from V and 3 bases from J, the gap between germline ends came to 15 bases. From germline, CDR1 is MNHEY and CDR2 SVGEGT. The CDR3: CASTDPETYYGYTF. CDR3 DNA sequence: TGTGCCAGCACCGATCCGGAGACTTACTATGGCTACACCTTC.

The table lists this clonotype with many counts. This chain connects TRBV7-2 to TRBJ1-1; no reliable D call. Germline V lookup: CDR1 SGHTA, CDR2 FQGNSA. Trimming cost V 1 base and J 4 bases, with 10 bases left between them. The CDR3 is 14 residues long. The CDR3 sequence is CASSLVSGTTEAFF. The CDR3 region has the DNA TGTGCCAGCAGCTTAGTTTCAGGAACCACTGAAGCTTTCTTT.

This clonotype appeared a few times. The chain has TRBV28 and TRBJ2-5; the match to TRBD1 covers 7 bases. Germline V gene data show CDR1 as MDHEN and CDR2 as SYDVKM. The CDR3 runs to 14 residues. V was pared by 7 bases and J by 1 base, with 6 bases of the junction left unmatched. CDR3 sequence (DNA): TGTGCCAGCACCAAAGACAGGGTCCAAGAGACCCAGTACTTC. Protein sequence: CASTKDRVQETQYF.